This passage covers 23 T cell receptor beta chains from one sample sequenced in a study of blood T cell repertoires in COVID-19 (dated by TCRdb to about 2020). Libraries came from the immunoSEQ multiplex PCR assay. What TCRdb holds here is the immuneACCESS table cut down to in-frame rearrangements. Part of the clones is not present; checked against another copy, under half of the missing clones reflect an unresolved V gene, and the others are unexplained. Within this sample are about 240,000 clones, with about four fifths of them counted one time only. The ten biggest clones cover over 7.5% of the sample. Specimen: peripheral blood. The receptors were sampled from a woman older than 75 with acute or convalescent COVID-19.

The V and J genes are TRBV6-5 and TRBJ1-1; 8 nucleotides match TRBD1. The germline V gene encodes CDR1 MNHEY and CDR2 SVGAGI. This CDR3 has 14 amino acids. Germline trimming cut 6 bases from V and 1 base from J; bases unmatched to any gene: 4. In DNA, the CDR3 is TGTGCCAGCAGGCAGGACAGGGAGAACACTGAAGCTTTCTTT. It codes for CASRQDRENTEAFF.

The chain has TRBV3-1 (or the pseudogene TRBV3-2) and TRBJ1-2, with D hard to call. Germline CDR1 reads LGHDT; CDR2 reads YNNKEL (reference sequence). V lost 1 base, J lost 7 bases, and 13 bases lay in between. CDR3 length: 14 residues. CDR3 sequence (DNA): TGTGCCAGCAGCCAAGCAGGCAGTCTGAGTGGCTACACCTTC. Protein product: CASSQAGSLSGYTF.

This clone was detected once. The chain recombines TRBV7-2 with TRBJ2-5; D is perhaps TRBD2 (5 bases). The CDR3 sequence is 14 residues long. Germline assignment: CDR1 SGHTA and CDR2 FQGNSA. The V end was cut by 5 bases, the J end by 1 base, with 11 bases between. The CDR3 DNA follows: TGTGCCAGCAGCCCTGGACTGATCCAAGAGACCCAGTACTTC. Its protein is CASSPGLIQETQYF.

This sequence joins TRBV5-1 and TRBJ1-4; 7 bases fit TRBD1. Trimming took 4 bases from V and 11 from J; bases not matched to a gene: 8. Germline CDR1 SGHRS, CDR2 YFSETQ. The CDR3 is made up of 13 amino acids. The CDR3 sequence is CASSTDPGGKLFF. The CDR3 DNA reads TGCGCCAGCAGCACAGACCCAGGGGGGAAACTGTTTTTT.

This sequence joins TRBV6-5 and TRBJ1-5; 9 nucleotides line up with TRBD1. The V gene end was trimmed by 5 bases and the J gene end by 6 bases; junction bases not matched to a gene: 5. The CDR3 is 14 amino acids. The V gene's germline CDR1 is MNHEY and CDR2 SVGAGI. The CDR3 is CASSQGTGTQPQHF. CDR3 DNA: TGTGCCAGCAGTCAGGGGACAGGGACTCAGCCCCAGCATTTT.

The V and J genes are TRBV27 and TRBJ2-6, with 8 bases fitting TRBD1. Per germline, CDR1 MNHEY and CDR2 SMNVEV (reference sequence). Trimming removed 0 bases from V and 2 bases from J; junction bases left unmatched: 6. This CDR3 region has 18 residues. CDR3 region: CASSLSGQVGPGANVLTF. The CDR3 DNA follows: TGTGCCAGCAGTTTATCGGGACAGGTAGGGCCTGGGGCCAACGTCCTGACTTTC.

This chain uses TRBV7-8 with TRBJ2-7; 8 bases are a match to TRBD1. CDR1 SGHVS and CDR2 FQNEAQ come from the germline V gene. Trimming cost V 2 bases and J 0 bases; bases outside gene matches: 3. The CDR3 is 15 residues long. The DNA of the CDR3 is TGTGCCAGCAGCTTACAGGGGGCAAGCTCCTACGAGCAGTACTTC. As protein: CASSLQGASSYEQYF.

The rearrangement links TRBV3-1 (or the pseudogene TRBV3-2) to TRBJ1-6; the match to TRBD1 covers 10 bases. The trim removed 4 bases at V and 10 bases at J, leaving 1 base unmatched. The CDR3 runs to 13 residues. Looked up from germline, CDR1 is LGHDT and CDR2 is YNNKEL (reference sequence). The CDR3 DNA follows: TGTGCCAGCAGCCGGGACAGGGGATCACCCCTCCACTTT. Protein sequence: CASSRDRGSPLHF.

CDR3 in DNA: TGTGCCAGCAGTTCACAGATTCCCACCACTGGCTATGGCTACACCTTC. It yields the protein CASSSQIPTTGYGYTF. V and J are TRBV2 and TRBJ1-2; D unresolved. The length of the CDR3 is 16 residues. V was cut by 5 bases and J by 4 bases, with 20 bases left in between. The V gene's germline CDR1 is SNHLY and CDR2 FYNNEI.

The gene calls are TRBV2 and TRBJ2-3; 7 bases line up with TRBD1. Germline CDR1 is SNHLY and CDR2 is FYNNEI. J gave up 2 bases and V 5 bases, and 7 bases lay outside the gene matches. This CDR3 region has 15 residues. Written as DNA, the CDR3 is TGTGCCAGCAGTTCCGACAGGGTTACCACAGATACGCAGTATTTT. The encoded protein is CASSSDRVTTDTQYF. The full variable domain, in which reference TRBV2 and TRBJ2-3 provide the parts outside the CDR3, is EPEVTQTPSHQVTQMGQEVILRCVPISNHLYFYWYRQILGQKVEFLVSFYNNEISEKSEIFDDQFSVERPDGSNFTLKIRSTKLEDSAMYFCASSSDRVTTDTQYFGPGTRLTVL.

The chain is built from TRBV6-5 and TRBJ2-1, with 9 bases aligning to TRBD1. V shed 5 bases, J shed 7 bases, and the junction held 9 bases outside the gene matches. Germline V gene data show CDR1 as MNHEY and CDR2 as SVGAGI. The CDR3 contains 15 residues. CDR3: CASSIDRGTMNEQFF. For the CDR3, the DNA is TGTGCCAGCAGTATTGACAGGGGGACCATGAATGAGCAGTTCTTC.

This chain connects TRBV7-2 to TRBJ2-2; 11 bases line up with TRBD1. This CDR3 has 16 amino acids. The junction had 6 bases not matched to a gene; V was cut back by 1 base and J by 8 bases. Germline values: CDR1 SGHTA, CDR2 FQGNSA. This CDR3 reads CASSLGGTGGVGELFF. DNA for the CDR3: TGTGCCAGCAGCTTAGGAGGGACAGGGGGAGTGGGGGAGCTGTTTTTT.

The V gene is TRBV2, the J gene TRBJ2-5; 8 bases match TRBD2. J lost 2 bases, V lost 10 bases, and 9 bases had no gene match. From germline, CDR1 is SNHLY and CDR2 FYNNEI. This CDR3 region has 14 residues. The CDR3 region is CATPKLADQETQYF. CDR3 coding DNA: TGTGCCACCCCTAAACTAGCGGATCAAGAGACCCAGTACTTC. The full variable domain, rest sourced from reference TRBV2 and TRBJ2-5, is EPEVTQTPSHQVTQMGQEVILRCVPISNHLYFYWYRQILGQKVEFLVSFYNNEISEKSEIFDDQFSVERPDGSNFTLKIRSTKLEDSAMYFCATPKLADQETQYFGPGTRLLVL.

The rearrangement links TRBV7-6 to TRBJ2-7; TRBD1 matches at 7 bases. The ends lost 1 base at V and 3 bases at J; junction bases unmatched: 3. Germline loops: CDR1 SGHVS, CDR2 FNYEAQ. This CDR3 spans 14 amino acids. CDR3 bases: TGTGCCAGCAGCTTAGTGGCAGGGGGCTACGAGCAGTACTTC. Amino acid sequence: CASSLVAGGYEQYF.

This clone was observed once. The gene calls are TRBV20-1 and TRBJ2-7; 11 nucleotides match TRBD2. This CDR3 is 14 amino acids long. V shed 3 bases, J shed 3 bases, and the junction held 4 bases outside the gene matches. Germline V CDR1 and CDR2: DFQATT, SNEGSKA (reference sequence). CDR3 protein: CSASPGTSGYEQYF. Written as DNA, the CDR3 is TGCAGTGCTAGTCCGGGGACTAGCGGCTACGAGCAGTACTTC.

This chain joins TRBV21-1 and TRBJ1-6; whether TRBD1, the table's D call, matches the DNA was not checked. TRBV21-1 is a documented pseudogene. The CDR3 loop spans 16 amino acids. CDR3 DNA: TGTGCCAGCAGCACACACACAGGGGGCCATAATTCACCCCTCCACTTT. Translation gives CASSTHTGGHNSPLHF.

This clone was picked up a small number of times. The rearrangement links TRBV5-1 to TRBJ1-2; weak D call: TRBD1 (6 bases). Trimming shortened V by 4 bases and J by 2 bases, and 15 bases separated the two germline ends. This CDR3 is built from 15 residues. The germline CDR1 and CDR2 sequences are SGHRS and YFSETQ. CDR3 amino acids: CASSLDGQFNYGYTF. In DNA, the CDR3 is TGCGCCAGCAGCCTCGATGGACAGTTCAACTATGGCTACACCTTC.

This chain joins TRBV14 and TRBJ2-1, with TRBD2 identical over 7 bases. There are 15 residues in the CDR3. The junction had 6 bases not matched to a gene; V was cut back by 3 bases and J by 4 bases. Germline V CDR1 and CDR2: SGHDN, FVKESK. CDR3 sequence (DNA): TGTGCCAGCAGCCATAGGACTAGGCCTTACAATGAGCAGTTCTTC. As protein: CASSHRTRPYNEQFF.

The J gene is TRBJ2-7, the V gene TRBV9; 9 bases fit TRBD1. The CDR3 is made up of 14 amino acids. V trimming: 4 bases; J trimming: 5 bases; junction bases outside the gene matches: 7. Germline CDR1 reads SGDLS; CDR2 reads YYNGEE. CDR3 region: CASSPTDRGHEQYF. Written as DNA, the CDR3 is TGTGCCAGCAGCCCCACGGACAGGGGCCACGAGCAGTACTTC.

In DNA form, the CDR3 reads TGTGCCAGCACGCCAGGAACTAGCACAGATACGCAGTATTTT. Its translation is CASTPGTSTDTQYF. J is TRBJ2-3 and V is TRBV7-9, with no clear D. V was shortened by 7 bases and J by 0 bases, with 11 bases between the two germline ends. This CDR3 has 14 residues. The germline V gene has CDR1 SEHNR and CDR2 FQNEAQ (reference sequence).

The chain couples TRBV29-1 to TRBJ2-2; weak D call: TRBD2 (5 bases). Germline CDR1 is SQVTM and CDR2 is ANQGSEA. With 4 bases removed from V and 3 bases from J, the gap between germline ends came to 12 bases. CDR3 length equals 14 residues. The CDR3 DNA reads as TGCAGCGTTGCCGGGATTGGTGACACCGGGGAGCTGTTTTTT. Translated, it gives CSVAGIGDTGELFF.

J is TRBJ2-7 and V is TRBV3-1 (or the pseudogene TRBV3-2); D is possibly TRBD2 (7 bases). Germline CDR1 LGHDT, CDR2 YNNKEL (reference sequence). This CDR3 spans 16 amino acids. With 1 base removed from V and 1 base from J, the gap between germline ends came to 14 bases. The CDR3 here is CASSQGRAGASYEQYF. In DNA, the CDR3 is TGTGCCAGCAGCCAAGGTCGGGCGGGGGCTTCCTACGAGCAGTACTTC.

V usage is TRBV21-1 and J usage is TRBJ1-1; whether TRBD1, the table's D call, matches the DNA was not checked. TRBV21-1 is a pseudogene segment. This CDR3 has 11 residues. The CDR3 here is CARRGHPEAFF. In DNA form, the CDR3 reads TGTGCCCGCAGGGGGCATCCTGAAGCTTTCTTT.